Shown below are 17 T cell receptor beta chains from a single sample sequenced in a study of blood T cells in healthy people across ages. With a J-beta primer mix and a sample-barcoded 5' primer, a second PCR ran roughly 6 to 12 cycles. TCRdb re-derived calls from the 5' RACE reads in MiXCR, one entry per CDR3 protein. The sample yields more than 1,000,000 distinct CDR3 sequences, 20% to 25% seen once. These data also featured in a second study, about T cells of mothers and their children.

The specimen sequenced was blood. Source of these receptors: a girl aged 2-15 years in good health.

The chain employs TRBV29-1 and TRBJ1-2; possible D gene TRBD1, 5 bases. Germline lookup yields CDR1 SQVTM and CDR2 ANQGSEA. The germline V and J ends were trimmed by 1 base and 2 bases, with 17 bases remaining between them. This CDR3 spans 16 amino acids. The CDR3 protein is CSVEGSTGNENYGYTF. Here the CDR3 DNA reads TGCAGCGTTGAAGGGAGCACAGGCAACGAAAACTATGGCTACACCTTC.

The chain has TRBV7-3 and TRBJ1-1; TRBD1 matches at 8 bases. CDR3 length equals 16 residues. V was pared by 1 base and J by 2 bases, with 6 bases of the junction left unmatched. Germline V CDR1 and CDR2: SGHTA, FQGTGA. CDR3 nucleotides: TGTGCCAGCAGCTTAAACCGACAGGGGCCAAACACTGAAGCTTTCTTT. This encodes CASSLNRQGPNTEAFF.

The CDR3 protein is CASSSGDTNYEQYF. The CDR3 nucleotides read TGTGCCAGCAGTTCCGGGGACACTAACTACGAGCAGTACTTC. The chain has TRBV6-6 and TRBJ2-7; D perhaps matches TRBD1 (6 bases). V lost 4 bases to trimming and J lost 3 bases, with 13 bases between them. Germline V gene data show CDR1 as MNHNY and CDR2 as SVGAGI (reference sequence). The CDR3 has 14 amino acids.

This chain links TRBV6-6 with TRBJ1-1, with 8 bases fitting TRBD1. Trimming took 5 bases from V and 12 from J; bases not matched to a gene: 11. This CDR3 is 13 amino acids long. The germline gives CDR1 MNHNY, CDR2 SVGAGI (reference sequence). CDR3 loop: CASSHGQGPLPFF. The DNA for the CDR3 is TGTGCCAGCAGTCACGGACAGGGTCCTCTACCTTTCTTT.

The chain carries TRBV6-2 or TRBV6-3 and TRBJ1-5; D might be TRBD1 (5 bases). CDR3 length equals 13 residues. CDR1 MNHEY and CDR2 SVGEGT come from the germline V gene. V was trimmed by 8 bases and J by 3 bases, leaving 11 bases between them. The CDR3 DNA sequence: TGTGCCAGCCGGCCAGGGAACAATCAGCCCCAGCATTTT. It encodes CASRPGNNQPQHF.

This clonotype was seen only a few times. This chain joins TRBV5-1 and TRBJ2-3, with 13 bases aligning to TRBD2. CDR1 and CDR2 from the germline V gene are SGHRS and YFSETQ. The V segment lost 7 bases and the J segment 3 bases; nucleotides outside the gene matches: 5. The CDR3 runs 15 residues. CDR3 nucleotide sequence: TGCGCCAGCGGGACTAGCGGGATTGCAACAGATACGCAGTATTTT. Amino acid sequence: CASGTSGIATDTQYF.

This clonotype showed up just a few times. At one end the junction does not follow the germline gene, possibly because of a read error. CDR3 protein: CACSIRPGELFF. DNA of the CDR3: TGTGCCTGCAGCATCCGTCCGGGGGAACTGTTTTTT. The rearrangement uses TRBV7-8 and TRBJ1-4; the D gene is possibly TRBD1 (5 bases). The CDR3 covers 12 residues. Germline CDR1 and CDR2: SGHVS and FQNEAQ.

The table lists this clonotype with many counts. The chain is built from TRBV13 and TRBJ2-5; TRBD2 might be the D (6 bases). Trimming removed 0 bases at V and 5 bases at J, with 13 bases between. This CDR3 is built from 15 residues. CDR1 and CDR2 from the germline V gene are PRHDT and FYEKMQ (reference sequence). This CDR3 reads CASSLGGGRMETQYF. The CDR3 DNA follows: TGTGCCAGCAGCTTAGGTGGAGGGAGGATGGAGACCCAGTACTTC.

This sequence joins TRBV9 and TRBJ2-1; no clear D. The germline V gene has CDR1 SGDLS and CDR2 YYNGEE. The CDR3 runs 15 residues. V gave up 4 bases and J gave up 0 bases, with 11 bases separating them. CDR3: CASSPPGPSYNEQFF. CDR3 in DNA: TGTGCCAGCAGCCCCCCCGGGCCCTCCTACAATGAGCAGTTCTTC.

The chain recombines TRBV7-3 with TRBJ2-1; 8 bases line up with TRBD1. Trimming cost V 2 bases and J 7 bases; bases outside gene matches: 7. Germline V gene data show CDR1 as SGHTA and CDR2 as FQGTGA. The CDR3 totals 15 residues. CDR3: CASSLLGTGTNEQFF. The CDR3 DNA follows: TGTGCCAGCAGCTTATTGGGGACAGGAACAAATGAGCAGTTCTTC. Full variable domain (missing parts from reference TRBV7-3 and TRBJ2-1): GAGVSQTPSNKVTEKGKYVELRCDPISGHTALYWYRQSLGQGPEFLIYFQGTGAADDSGLPNDRFFAVRPEGSVSTLKIQRTERGDSAVYLCASSLLGTGTNEQFFGPGTRLTVL.

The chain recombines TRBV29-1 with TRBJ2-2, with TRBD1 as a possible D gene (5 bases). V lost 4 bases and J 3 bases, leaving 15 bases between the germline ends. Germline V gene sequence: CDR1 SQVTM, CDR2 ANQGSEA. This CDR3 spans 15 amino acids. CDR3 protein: CSVAVWSRDTGELFF. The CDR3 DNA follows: TGCAGCGTTGCTGTGTGGTCCAGGGACACCGGGGAGCTGTTTTTT.

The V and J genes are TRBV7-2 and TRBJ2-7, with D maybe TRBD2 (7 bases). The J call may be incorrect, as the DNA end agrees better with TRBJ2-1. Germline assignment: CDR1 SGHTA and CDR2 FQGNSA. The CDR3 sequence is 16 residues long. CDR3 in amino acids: CASSLIGGGPNNEQFF. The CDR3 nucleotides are TGTGCCAGCAGCTTAATAGGGGGAGGGCCCAACAATGAGCAGTTCTTC.

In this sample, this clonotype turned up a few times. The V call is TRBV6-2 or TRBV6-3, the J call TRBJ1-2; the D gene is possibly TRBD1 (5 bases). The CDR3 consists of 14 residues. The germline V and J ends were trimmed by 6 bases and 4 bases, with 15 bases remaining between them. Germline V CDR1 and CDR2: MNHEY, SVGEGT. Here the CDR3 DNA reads TGTGCCAGCAGACCCGATACAGGACCCTATGGCTACACCTTC. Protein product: CASRPDTGPYGYTF.

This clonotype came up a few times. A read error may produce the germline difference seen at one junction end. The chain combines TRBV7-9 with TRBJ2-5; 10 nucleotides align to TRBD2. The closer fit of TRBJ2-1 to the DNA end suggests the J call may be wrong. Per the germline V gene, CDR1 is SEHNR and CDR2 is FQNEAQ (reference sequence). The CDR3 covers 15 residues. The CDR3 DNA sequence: TGTGCCGGCAGCTCCGGGACTAGCGACTACAATGAGCAGTTCTTC. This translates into CAGSSGTSDYNEQFF.

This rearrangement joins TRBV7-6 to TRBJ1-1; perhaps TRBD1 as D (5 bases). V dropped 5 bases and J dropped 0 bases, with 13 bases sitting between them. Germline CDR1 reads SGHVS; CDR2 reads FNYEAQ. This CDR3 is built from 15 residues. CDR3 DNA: TGTGCCAGCAGCGCCGGGGGACCTCTGAACACTGAAGCTTTCTTT. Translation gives CASSAGGPLNTEAFF.

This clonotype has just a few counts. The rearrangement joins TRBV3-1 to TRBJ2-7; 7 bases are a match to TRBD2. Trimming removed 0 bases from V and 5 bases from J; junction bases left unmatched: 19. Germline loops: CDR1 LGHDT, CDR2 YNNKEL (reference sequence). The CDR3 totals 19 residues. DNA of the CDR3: TGTGCCAGCAGCCAAGATTCGGAAATTTCGTGGGGGACTAAGGACGAGCAGTACTTC. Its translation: CASSQDSEISWGTKDEQYF.

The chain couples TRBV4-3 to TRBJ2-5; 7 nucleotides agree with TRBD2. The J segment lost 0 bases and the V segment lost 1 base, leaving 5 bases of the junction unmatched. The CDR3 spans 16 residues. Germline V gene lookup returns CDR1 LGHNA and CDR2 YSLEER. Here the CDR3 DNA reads TGCGCCAGCAGCCAAGTCGAGCGGGGAGACCAAGAGACCCAGTACTTC. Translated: CASSQVERGDQETQYF.